Presented here are 10 T cell receptor beta chains from one specimen sequenced in a study of T-cell reconstitution after alpha-beta-depleted transplantation in children. Preparation of the TCRbeta library involved a method that used unique molecular identifiers. TCRdb reanalysed the PCR reads using MiXCR and keeps one entry per CDR3 protein. The repertoire holds roughly 100,000 distinct CDR3 sequences, with roughly 8% as singletons. The source was PBMCs from the stem cell graft donor, collected from the stem cell graft. The receptors stem from a human donor who donated a stem cell graft to a child with congenital amegakaryocytic thrombocytopenia.

This clonotype was picked up a small number of times. Since a much larger clone is just one base distant, this may be a read error. The chain recombines TRBV12-3 or TRBV12-4 with TRBJ1-3; D may be TRBD1 (6 bases). The CDR3 has 13 residues. The CDR3: CASTPLDRNTVYF. As DNA, the CDR3 is TGTGCCAGCACCCCGCTGGACAGAAACACCGTATATTTT.

This clonotype appeared many times. V gene TRBV3-1 combines with J gene TRBJ1-5; unclear D gene. Trimming pared 5 bases from V and 5 bases from J, leaving 10 bases between. CDR3 length equals 13 residues. Germline lookup yields CDR1 LGHDT and CDR2 YNNKEL (reference sequence). The CDR3 bases are TGTGCCAGCAGCATGGGTTACCATCAGCCCCAGCATTTT. Protein: CASSMGYHQPQHF.

This clonotype was detected many times. The chain is built from TRBV9 and TRBJ2-1, with 9 bases lining up with TRBD1. V shed 4 bases, J shed 0 bases, and the junction held 11 bases outside the gene matches. CDR3 length: 18 amino acids. Germline CDR1 reads SGDLS; CDR2 reads YYNGEE. CDR3 sequence (DNA): TGTGCCAGCAGCCACCGGGACAGGGATTGGGTCTCCTACAATGAGCAGTTCTTC. Residues: CASSHRDRDWVSYNEQFF.

The sample holds many counts of this clonotype. The V gene is TRBV5-5, the J gene TRBJ2-5, with TRBD1 identical over 8 bases. V was pared by 5 bases and J by 2 bases, with 11 bases of the junction left unmatched. The length of the CDR3 is 16 residues. Looked up from germline, CDR1 is SGHKS and CDR2 is YYEKEE (reference sequence). CDR3: CASRLGQGLGQETQYF. The CDR3 DNA sequence: TGTGCCAGCAGACTCGGACAGGGCCTGGGACAAGAGACCCAGTACTTC.

In this sample, this clonotype turned up many times. The chain employs TRBV20-1 and TRBJ2-2; D call uncertain. The germline V gene encodes CDR1 DFQATT and CDR2 SNEGSKA (reference sequence). V lost 5 bases and J 6 bases, leaving 22 bases between the germline ends. This CDR3 region has 16 residues. The CDR3 sequence is CSAPRRFTGRPGELFF. The CDR3 DNA is TGCAGTGCTCCGCGGAGATTCACCGGACGACCCGGGGAGCTGTTTTTT.

This clonotype was recorded many times. The rearrangement uses TRBV5-1 and TRBJ2-2, with D possibly TRBD1 on 6 matching bases. V shed 0 bases and J shed 6 bases, with 18 bases lying between them. Germline loops: CDR1 SGHRS, CDR2 YFSETQ. The CDR3 totals 17 residues. The CDR3 DNA follows: TGCGCCAGCAGCTTGGATGGGGACACTGCTTGGGCCGGGGAGCTGTTTTTT. Protein: CASSLDGDTAWAGELFF.

Ten or more counts support this clonotype. The chain has TRBV6-5 and TRBJ1-5; D not certain. V was clipped by 6 bases and J by 0 bases, with 12 bases between them. The germline V gene has CDR1 MNHEY and CDR2 SVGAGI. CDR3 length equals 15 residues. Here the CDR3 reads CASRPGTDSNQPQHF. The CDR3 DNA sequence: TGTGCCAGCAGACCCGGTACAGATAGCAATCAGCCCCAGCATTTT.

This clonotype has at least ten counts. V and J are TRBV9 and TRBJ2-2; 7 bases match TRBD2. Germline V gene sequence: CDR1 SGDLS, CDR2 YYNGEE. This CDR3 is built from 14 residues. Trimming at V came to 3 bases and at J to 5 bases, leaving 4 bases not matched to a gene. Written as DNA, the CDR3 is TGTGCCAGCAGCGGAGGACTAGAAACCGGGGAGCTGTTTTTT. It is translated as CASSGGLETGELFF.

In this sample, this clonotype turned up many times. In DNA form, the CDR3 reads TGTGCCAGCAGCCAGAGTAGCGGGAGCGTTAAATACGAGCAGTACTTC. Its protein product is CASSQSSGSVKYEQYF. The rearrangement joins TRBV7-2 to TRBJ2-7, with 9 bases fitting TRBD2. This CDR3 contains 16 residues. Per the germline V gene, CDR1 is SGHTA and CDR2 is FQGNSA. V lost 5 bases and J lost 4; bases outside the gene matches: 12.

This clonotype was detected ten times or more. The J gene is TRBJ1-4, the V gene TRBV18; no reliable D call. The CDR3 spans 15 residues. V shed 2 bases and J shed 6 bases, with 13 bases lying between them. The germline V gene has CDR1 KGHSH and CDR2 LQKENI. The CDR3 protein is CASSPAGIDDEKLFF. In DNA, the CDR3 is TGTGCCAGCTCACCAGCAGGAATAGATGATGAAAAACTGTTTTTT.